The rows below give T cell receptor beta chains drawn from one sample of a study of T-cell memory formation after mild COVID-19. TCRdb recomputed calls from the 5' RACE reads with MiXCR, one row per CDR3 protein. This sample has some 450,000 distinct CDR3 sequences; roughly 20% occur once, and the top ten carry more than 8%. The sample was PBMCs or a T cell subset sorted from them (not recorded which). These receptors originate from an adult woman who had mild COVID-19 (a few samples of this study predate the infection). Cell type and time point are not known. Each CDR3 is given with its conserved first and last residue. A D gene is named only where the DNA matches it firmly. Not all rows give a size; the values are once, few, many and, for expanded clones, a class.

TRBJ2-7 TRBD1 TRBV6-5 - CASSFTPQGAYEQYF TGTGCCAGCAGTTTCACCCCTCAGGGGGCCTACGAGCAGTACTTC
TRBJ1-1 - TRBV7-9 - CASSLSLGAGTEAFF TGTGCCAGCAGCTTAAGCTTGGGGGCGGGGACTGAAGCTTTCTTT
TRBJ2-7 TRBD1 TRBV6-5 - CASSYGTGFHEQYF TGTGCCAGCAGTTACGGGACAGGGTTTCACGAGCAGTACTTC
TRBJ1-1 TRBD1 TRBV19 - CASSRDRVLAPREAFF TGTGCCAGTAGTCGTGACAGGGTTCTGGCACCCCGAGAAGCTTTCTTT
TRBJ2-1 - TRBV7-2 - CASSLGTGNSYNEQFF TGTGCCAGCAGCTTAGGAACGGGAAACTCCTACAATGAGCAGTTCTTC
TRBJ2-3 - TRBV7-9 few CASSLILADTQYF TGTGCCAGCAGCTTAATTCTTGCAGATACGCAGTATTTT
TRBJ1-2 - TRBV7-6 - CASSLNSAGYGYTF TGTGCCAGCAGCTTAAACTCAGCGGGATATGGCTACACCTTC
TRBJ1-2 TRBD1 TRBV11-2 - CASSSQQYRDRSNYGYTF TGTGCCAGCAGCTCGCAGCAGTATAGGGACAGGAGTAACTATGGCTACACCTTC
TRBJ2-3 - TRBV20-1 - CGAQPVDTQYF TGCGGGGCCCAGCCTGTGGATACGCAGTATTTT
TRBJ1-5 - TRBV18 - CASSPDQGSSNQPQHF TGTGCCAGCTCACCAGATCAGGGTAGTAGCAATCAGCCCCAGCATTTT
TRBJ2-2 TRBD2 TRBV24-1 many CATSDLAGGPTGELFF TGTGCCACCAGTGATTTAGCGGGAGGGCCAACCGGGGAGCTGTTTTTT
TRBJ2-7 TRBD1 TRBV19 - CASSIGQGGYEQYF TGTGCCAGTAGTATAGGACAGGGTGGCTACGAGCAGTACTTC
TRBJ2-5 TRBD2 TRBV20-1 - CSAVLALQETQYF TGCAGTGCTGTACTAGCGCTACAAGAGACCCAGTACTTC
TRBJ2-5 - TRBV7-9 many CASSPSEGAGETQYF TGTGCCAGCAGCCCATCCGAGGGGGCGGGGGAGACCCAGTACTTC
TRBJ1-1 - TRBV7-2 - CASSSPDRRQAFF TGTGCCAGCAGCTCGCCGGACAGACGACAAGCTTTCTTT
TRBJ1-1 - TRBV29-1 - CSVGHGHEAFF TGCAGCGTTGGTCATGGACACGAAGCTTTCTTT
TRBJ1-1 - TRBV4-2 few CASSQDRRRNTEAFF TGTGCCAGCAGCCAAGATCGGAGGAGGAACACTGAAGCTTTCTTT
TRBJ2-5 TRBD1 TRBV6-2/TRBV6-3 - CASTLDRRETQYF TGTGCCAGCACCCTGGACAGGAGAGAGACCCAGTACTTC
TRBJ1-5 - TRBV3-1 few CASSQGEDRPQHF TGTGCCAGCAGCCAAGGGGAGGATCGGCCCCAGCATTTT
TRBJ2-1 TRBD2 TRBV20-1 - CSAVSLAGEGDEQFF TGCAGTGCCGTCTCGCTAGCGGGAGAGGGGGATGAGCAGTTCTTC
TRBJ1-1 - TRBV3-1 - CASSQDSVGTEAFF TGTGCCAGCAGCCAAGACTCAGTCGGCACTGAAGCTTTCTTT
TRBJ2-7 TRBD1 TRBV9 - CASSVGDRSSYEQYF TGTGCCAGCAGCGTAGGGGACAGGAGCTCCTACGAGCAGTACTTC
TRBJ1-1 TRBD1 TRBV10-2 - CASGGQMNTEAFF TGCGCCAGCGGGGGACAGATGAACACTGAAGCTTTCTTT
TRBJ2-3 TRBD2 TRBV9 - CASSVDSRGGTSTDTQYF TGTGCCAGCAGCGTAGACTCCCGCGGGGGGACTAGCACAGATACGCAGTATTTT
TRBJ2-1 - TRBV7-8 - CASSLGRQSSYNEQFF TGTGCCAGCAGCTTAGGACGCCAGAGCTCCTACAATGAGCAGTTCTTC
TRBJ1-2 - TRBV29-1 few CSVVGSEDLIEVGGYTF TGCAGCGTTGTTGGGTCTGAGGATCTAATAGAGGTCGGTGGCTACACCTTC
TRBJ2-4 TRBD1 TRBV7-2 - CASSIQGTGGVYF TGTGCCAGCAGCATCCAGGGGACAGGGGGGGTTTACTTC
TRBJ1-2 TRBD1 TRBV2 - CASSDRGRSGYTF TGTGCCAGCAGTGACAGGGGGCGGTCCGGCTACACCTTC
TRBJ1-1 - TRBV7-9 - CASSLVAGERAEAFF TGTGCCAGCAGCTTAGTTGCAGGGGAGAGAGCTGAAGCTTTCTTT
TRBJ2-1 TRBD2 TRBV7-9 - CASTPLAGGGDEQFF TGTGCCAGCACCCCGCTAGCGGGAGGGGGCGATGAGCAGTTCTTC
TRBJ2-3 TRBD2 TRBV20-1 many CSARTEAGVWDTQYF TGCAGTGCTAGAACCGAAGCGGGAGTTTGGGATACGCAGTATTTT
TRBJ2-1 TRBD2 TRBV7-6 few CASSLGTSNNEQFF TGTGCCAGCAGCTTAGGGACTAGCAACAATGAGCAGTTCTTC
TRBJ2-7 TRBD2 TRBV4-3 few CASSQDSGLAALYEQYF TGCGCCAGCAGCCAAGACTCGGGACTAGCGGCCCTCTACGAGCAGTACTTC
TRBJ2-1 TRBD2 TRBV20-1 few CSARSSGRALASSREFF TGCAGTGCTAGAAGTAGCGGGAGGGCACTAGCCAGCAGTAGGGAGTTCTTC
TRBJ2-1 TRBD2 TRBV5-1 - CASRPLAGVDNEQFF TGCGCCAGCAGACCCTTAGCGGGGGTAGACAATGAGCAGTTCTTC
TRBJ2-1 - TRBV6-5 few CASSYAGQVGNEQFF TGTGCCAGCAGTTACGCCGGTCAGGTTGGCAATGAGCAGTTCTTC
TRBJ2-2 TRBD2 TRBV13 - CASSLGGRLNTGELFF TGTGCCAGCAGCTTAGGCGGGAGGCTGAACACCGGGGAGCTGTTTTTT
TRBJ1-1 - TRBV7-9 - CASSLSREADAFF TGTGCCAGCAGCTTATCCCGGGAAGCTGATGCTTTCTTT
TRBJ2-2 TRBD2 TRBV5-1 few CASTGGTTNPGELFF TGCGCCAGCACCGGGGGGACTACGAATCCCGGGGAGCTGTTTTTT
TRBJ2-7 - TRBV29-1 - CSVGQRFRYEQYF TGCAGCGTTGGACAGCGGTTCAGGTACGAGCAGTACTTC
TRBJ2-1 TRBD2 TRBV7-9 many CASSLGLAGGRNEQFF TGTGCCAGCAGCCTCGGACTAGCGGGAGGAAGGAATGAGCAGTTCTTC
TRBJ1-6 TRBD1 TRBV6-5 - CASSYSSGTGYHSPLHF TGTGCCAGCAGTTACTCGAGTGGGACAGGGTACCATTCACCCCTCCACTTT
TRBJ1-6 TRBD1 TRBV12-3/TRBV12-4 - CASSPEGQGGSPLHF TGTGCCAGCAGTCCCGAGGGACAGGGTGGATCACCCCTCCACTTT
TRBJ1-2 - TRBV7-2 few CASSLASPRIVGQLTYGYTF TGTGCCAGCAGCTTAGCGTCCCCGCGTATAGTGGGACAACTAACCTATGGCTACACCTTC
TRBJ2-3 TRBD2 TRBV12-3/TRBV12-4 - CASSFRTTSGFTDTQYF TGTGCCAGCAGTTTCAGGACGACTAGCGGTTTCACAGATACGCAGTATTTT
TRBJ2-5 - TRBV20-1 - CSASRSGGGWETQYF TGCAGTGCTTCCCGTTCAGGAGGCGGGTGGGAGACCCAGTACTTC
TRBJ2-5 TRBD1 TRBV7-2 - CASSHRGYGQETQYF TGTGCCAGCAGCCACAGGGGATATGGCCAAGAGACCCAGTACTTC
TRBJ2-6 - TRBV3-1 - CASSLDWPEGDNVLTF TGTGCCAGCAGCCTGGACTGGCCAGAGGGGGACAACGTCCTGACTTTC